The entry below describes one TCR beta chain. The target antigen is unknown. Profiling relied on immunoSEQ multiplex PCR, and the TCRdb table lists in-frame clones only, not all of them. The data show some 200,000 clones, under 95% seen once. CDR1 is KGHSH and CDR2 is LQKENI in the germline V gene. Trimming took 1 base from V and 4 from J, leaving 14 bases between them. The CDR3 totals 15 residues. The record originates from a study of T cell responses to AZD1222 COVID-19 vaccine. Study results and caveats: Baseline serology detected seropositivity in only a handful of AZD1222 recipients.

This rearrangement joins TRBV18 to TRBJ2-7, with a tentative D call TRBD2 (6 bases). Specimen: peripheral blood, collected 28 days after the second AZD1222 dose. This clonotype was sampled from an adult who received the AZD1222 COVID-19 vaccine. This chain's CDR3 is CASSPRPDAGYEQYF. The CDR3 DNA sequence: TGTGCCAGCTCACCACGGCCAGACGCGGGATACGAGCAGTACTTC.